This TCR beta chain was sequenced during a study of cytomegalovirus exposure and HLA in healthy donors. Produced via immunoSEQ multiplex PCR; TCRdb's table is partial and in-frame only. The sample holds 100,000 to 120,000 clones, roughly 90% seen once. This clonotype was sampled from a woman younger than 45 in good health and CMV-seropositive. Sample: PBMCs.

The CDR3 nucleotides are TGTGCCACCAGCAGAGTGGAGAGGAACACCGGGGAGCTGTTTTTT. Protein: CATSRVERNTGELFF. V and J are TRBV15 and TRBJ2-2; no clear D. V was cut by 1 base and J by 1 base, with 7 bases left in between. Germline V lookup: CDR1 LNHNV, CDR2 YYDKDF (reference sequence). CDR3 size: 15 residues.